These 5 T cell receptor beta chains came from one sample sequenced in a study of blood T cell repertoires in COVID-19. This table comes from immunoSEQ multiplex PCR, and its TCRdb copy is limited to in-frame clones, with some not included. Of fewer than 350,000 clones detected, 88% appear once; the ten largest clones hold 9% to 9.5%. Sequenced: peripheral blood. The source of these receptors is a man younger than 35 with active or convalescent COVID-19.

The gene calls are TRBV2 and TRBJ2-3; D perhaps matches TRBD2 (5 bases). The CDR3 length is 16 residues. Germline loops: CDR1 SNHLY, CDR2 FYNNEI. Trimming cost V 7 bases and J 6 bases, with 23 bases left between them. CDR3 residues: CASTKPDGGSGDTQYF. The CDR3, as DNA: TGTGCCAGCACCAAACCCGATGGCGGGTCGGGGGATACGCAGTATTTT.

The V call is TRBV2, the J call TRBJ1-2, with no clear D. The V gene lost 7 bases and the J gene lost 8 bases, with 17 bases spanning the gap. The CDR3 totals 13 residues. Germline CDR1 is SNHLY and CDR2 is FYNNEI. The CDR3 coding sequence is TGTGCCAGCACCCCAGAGGCGTCGCTAGGCTACACCTTC. This encodes CASTPEASLGYTF.

The chain links TRBV25-1 to TRBJ1-4; 7 bases are shared with TRBD1. J was trimmed by 5 bases and V by 4 bases; bases with no gene match: 13. CDR1 is MGHDK and CDR2 is SYGVNS in the germline V gene. The CDR3 consists of 17 residues. This chain's CDR3 is CASSGTPGQKSNEKLFF. The CDR3 DNA reads TGTGCCAGCAGTGGGACGCCGGGACAGAAATCCAATGAAAAACTGTTTTTT. Based on the CDR3 plus reference TRBV25-1 and TRBJ1-4, the full variable domain is EADIYQTPRYLVIGTGKKITLECSQTMGHDKMYWYQQDPGMELHLIHYSYGVNSTEKGDLSSESTVSRIRTEHFPLTLESARPSHTSQYLCASSGTPGQKSNEKLFFGSGTQLSVL.

The chain joins TRBV29-1 to TRBJ2-1; a possible D gene is TRBD1 (7 bases). The ends were cut back, 4 bases at V and 9 bases at J, with 25 bases in the middle. Germline V CDR1 and CDR2: SQVTM, ANQGSEA. The CDR3 sequence is 16 residues long. The chain's CDR3 is CSVVSRGGGSWSEQFF. DNA for the CDR3: TGCAGCGTTGTCAGTCGCGGAGGGGGCAGTTGGAGTGAGCAGTTCTTC.

The chain links TRBV13 to TRBJ2-7, with D possibly being TRBD2 (5 bases). Germline CDR1 and CDR2: PRHDT and FYEKMQ (reference sequence). Trimming left V 5 bases short and J 3 bases short, with 14 bases between. CDR3 length: 14 amino acids. The CDR3 region has the DNA TGTGCCAGCAGCCCCCGCCCCGGGGACTACGAGCAGTACTTC. Encoded protein: CASSPRPGDYEQYF.